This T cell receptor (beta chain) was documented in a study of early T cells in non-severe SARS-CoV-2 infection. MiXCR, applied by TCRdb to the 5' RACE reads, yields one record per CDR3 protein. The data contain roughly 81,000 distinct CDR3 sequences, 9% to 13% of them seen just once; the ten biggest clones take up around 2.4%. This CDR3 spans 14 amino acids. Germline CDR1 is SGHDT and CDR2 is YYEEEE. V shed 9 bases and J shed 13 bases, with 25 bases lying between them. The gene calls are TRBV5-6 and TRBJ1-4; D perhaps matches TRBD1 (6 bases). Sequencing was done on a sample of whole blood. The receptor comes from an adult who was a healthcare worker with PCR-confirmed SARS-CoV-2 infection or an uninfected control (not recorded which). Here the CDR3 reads CAMLEKQGYYGLFF. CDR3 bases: TGTGCCATGCTCGAAAAGCAGGGGTATTACGGACTGTTTTTT.